Each of the 26 T cell receptor beta chains below was sequenced from the same sample in a study of T cell responses to AZD1222 COVID-19 vaccine. Clones were read by immunoSEQ multiplex PCR, and TCRdb kept only the in-frame ones, dropping some. The table shows approximately 97,000 clones, with approximately 86% occurring only once. The input for sequencing was peripheral blood, taken on day 0 of AZD1222 vaccination. These receptors all come from an adult in good health.

The chain is built from TRBV3-1 (or the pseudogene TRBV3-2) and TRBJ1-5; 7 bases match TRBD1. Unmatched junction bases numbered 4, after V lost 0 bases and J lost 5 bases. Per the germline V gene, CDR1 is LGHDT and CDR2 is YNNKEL (reference sequence). The CDR3 spans 15 residues. In DNA form, the CDR3 reads TGTGCCAGCAGCCAAGACAGGGGGAGGGATCAGCCCCAGCATTTT. Its protein is CASSQDRGRDQPQHF.

This clone has a handful of counts. CDR3 sequence reads: CASSQDRGETQYF. The CDR3, as DNA: TGTGCCAGCAGCCAAGATCGGGGAGAGACCCAGTACTTC. The chain is built from TRBV4-2 and TRBJ2-5, with D perhaps matching TRBD2 (5 bases). The ends were cut back, 0 bases at V and 4 bases at J, with 6 bases in the middle. Per germline, CDR1 LGHNA and CDR2 YNFKEQ. The CDR3 totals 13 residues.

This chain uses TRBV6-6 with TRBJ2-7; TRBD1 matches 7 bases. Germline CDR1 is MNHNY and CDR2 is SVGAGI (reference sequence). The CDR3 length is 13 residues. The V gene end was trimmed by 5 bases and the J gene end by 3 bases; junction bases not matched to a gene: 4. CDR3 in amino acids: CASSPDRNYEQYF. CDR3 bases: TGTGCCAGCAGTCCGGACAGGAACTACGAGCAGTACTTC.

V usage is TRBV18 and J usage is TRBJ1-2, with a tentative D call TRBD1 (5 bases). V gave up 0 bases and J gave up 7 bases, with 18 bases separating them. The CDR3 runs 16 residues. Germline-derived CDR1 and CDR2 are KGHSH and LQKENI. The CDR3 coding sequence is TGTGCCAGCTCACCACCGAGTTTCAGGGAGTCTATTGGCTACACCTTC. This gives the protein CASSPPSFRESIGYTF.

The chain recombines TRBV6-4 with TRBJ2-1; 8 bases match TRBD1. With 3 bases clipped from V and 7 bases from J, the junction kept 8 bases outside the gene matches. The CDR3 is 15 amino acids. Germline CDR1 and CDR2: MRHNA and SNTAGT. CDR3 sequence (DNA): TGTGCCAGCAGTGAGTCGCAGGGGGCCGGGAATGAGCAGTTCTTC. It translates to CASSESQGAGNEQFF.

V and J are TRBV30 and TRBJ1-1; D not certain. Germline V gives CDR1 GTSNPN, CDR2 SVGIG (reference sequence). This CDR3 has 14 amino acids. Trimming removed 2 bases at V and 0 bases at J, with 10 bases between. The CDR3 spells CAWSYPWMNTEAFF. Here the CDR3 DNA reads TGTGCCTGGAGTTATCCCTGGATGAACACTGAAGCTTTCTTT.

The chain uses TRBV28 and TRBJ2-7; the match to TRBD2 covers 12 bases. Germline trimming cut 3 bases from V and 3 bases from J; bases unmatched to any gene: 6. Germline-derived CDR1 and CDR2 are MDHEN and SYDVKM. The CDR3 extends over 16 amino acids. CDR3 coding DNA: TGTGCCAGCAGTTTCTGGACTAGCGGGACCTTCTACGAGCAGTACTTC. Translated: CASSFWTSGTFYEQYF.

The gene calls are TRBV18 and TRBJ1-1; D ambiguous. CDR3 size: 15 residues. Germline CDR1 KGHSH, CDR2 LQKENI. V was shortened by 1 base and J by 0 bases, with 9 bases between the two germline ends. The CDR3 DNA sequence: TGTGCCAGCTCACCACGGGCAGGCATGAACACTGAAGCTTTCTTT. Residues: CASSPRAGMNTEAFF.

The DNA of the CDR3 is TGTGCCAGCAGCCAAGAACCGGGATACTACGAGCAGTACTTC. This encodes CASSQEPGYYEQYF. The chain carries TRBV3-1 (or the pseudogene TRBV3-2) and TRBJ2-7; D may be TRBD2 (5 bases). Looked up from germline, CDR1 is LGHDT and CDR2 is YNNKEL (reference sequence). Trimming took 0 bases from V and 3 from J, leaving 9 bases between them. The CDR3 is 14 amino acids.

The rearrangement links TRBV6-2 or TRBV6-3 to TRBJ1-1; D is unresolved. This CDR3 contains 14 residues. Germline CDR1 and CDR2: MNHEY and SVGEGT. V shed 4 bases and J shed 1 base, with 10 bases lying between them. The CDR3 here is CASSFRQQNTEAFF. The CDR3 DNA is TGTGCCAGCAGTTTCCGGCAACAGAACACTGAAGCTTTCTTT.

V and J are TRBV2 and TRBJ1-1, with 10 bases matching TRBD1. The germline V gene encodes CDR1 SNHLY and CDR2 FYNNEI. This CDR3 contains 15 residues. J was trimmed by 5 bases and V by 4 bases; bases with no gene match: 7. The CDR3 spells CASSGTGGLGTEAFF. CDR3 coding DNA: TGTGCCAGCAGTGGGACAGGGGGTTTGGGTACTGAAGCTTTCTTT.

The chain has TRBV6-4 and TRBJ1-2; unclear D gene. The CDR3 covers 15 residues. Between the trimmed V and J ends, which lost 6 bases and 1 base, there was a span of 15 bases. Germline V gene data show CDR1 as MRHNA and CDR2 as SNTAGT. The CDR3 nucleotides are TGTGCCAGCAGCCCGGACGGGATTTTTAACTATGGCTACACCTTC. This sequence encodes CASSPDGIFNYGYTF.

The count of this clone is one. J is TRBJ2-7 and V is TRBV28; no firm D call. V lost 8 bases, J lost 6 bases, and 11 bases lay in between. CDR3 size: 11 residues. Germline V gene data show CDR1 as MDHEN and CDR2 as SYDVKM. Written as DNA, the CDR3 is TGTGCCAGCGGATTGCAAAGCGAGCAGTACTTC. Translating gives CASGLQSEQYF.

The chain employs TRBV28 and TRBJ1-1, with D unclear. Germline values: CDR1 MDHEN, CDR2 SYDVKM. The CDR3 is 16 amino acids. With 6 bases removed from V and 7 bases from J, the gap between germline ends came to 24 bases. Here the CDR3 reads CASRTPQGGSRNEAFF. The CDR3 coding sequence is TGTGCCAGCAGAACACCCCAAGGCGGGTCCCGTAATGAAGCTTTCTTT.

The chain has TRBV29-1 and TRBJ2-7; tentatively, D is TRBD1 (5 bases). Germline assignment: CDR1 SQVTM and CDR2 ANQGSEA. V was clipped by 3 bases and J by 1 base, with 7 bases between them. The CDR3 has 12 amino acids. CDR3 DNA sequence: TGCAGCGTTGACAGGGTGTCCTACGAGCAGTACTTC. It yields the protein CSVDRVSYEQYF.

This chain uses TRBV30 with TRBJ1-5; D unresolved. The germline V gene encodes CDR1 GTSNPN and CDR2 SVGIG (reference sequence). The CDR3 runs to 13 residues. V was cut by 5 bases and J by 3 bases, with 11 bases left in between. CDR3 DNA: TGTGCCTGGTCGGACGGGAACAATCAGCCCCAGCATTTT. Amino acid sequence: CAWSDGNNQPQHF.

The chain links TRBV14 to TRBJ2-2, with D possibly being TRBD1 (6 bases). CDR1 and CDR2 from the germline V gene are SGHDN and FVKESK. The CDR3 is 15 residues long. The germline V and J ends were trimmed by 1 base and 5 bases, with 11 bases remaining between them. CDR3 region: CASSQGRGWTGELFF. The CDR3, as DNA: TGTGCCAGCAGCCAAGGCAGGGGCTGGACCGGGGAGCTGTTTTTT.

In this sample, this clone turned up a few times. The chain joins TRBV5-4 to TRBJ1-1; tentatively, D is TRBD1 (6 bases). The CDR3 loop spans 16 amino acids. Trimming cost V 4 bases and J 0 bases, with 16 bases left between them. Germline V gives CDR1 SGHNT, CDR2 YYREEE (reference sequence). The CDR3 nucleotides read TGTGCCAGCAGCCCCCCGACAGGAGGGATGAACACTGAAGCTTTCTTT. Protein: CASSPPTGGMNTEAFF.

The V gene is TRBV4-3, the J gene TRBJ2-3, with D hard to call. The CDR3 runs to 13 residues. Trimming took 0 bases from V and 9 from J, leaving 10 bases between them. CDR1 and CDR2 from the germline V gene are LGHNA and YSLEER. CDR3 sequence (DNA): TGCGCCAGCAGCCAAGATCGCTACGAGACGCAGTATTTT. Encoded protein: CASSQDRYETQYF.

The CDR3 reads CASSSGTVYEQYF. For the CDR3, the DNA is TGTGCCAGCAGCTCCGGGACAGTATACGAGCAGTACTTC. The chain employs TRBV7-2 and TRBJ2-7; TRBD1 agrees at 7 bases. In germline, CDR1 is SGHTA, CDR2 FQGNSA. V lost 4 bases, J lost 4 bases, and 4 bases stayed unmatched. CDR3 length: 13 residues.

This clone was counted only a few times. The chain recombines TRBV2 with TRBJ2-3; D call uncertain. V was cut by 6 bases and J by 6 bases, with 10 bases left in between. The germline CDR1 and CDR2 sequences are SNHLY and FYNNEI. CDR3 length: 12 residues. The DNA of the CDR3 is TGTGCCAGCAGGGCGGAGCCCGATACGCAGTATTTT. It codes for CASRAEPDTQYF.

V gene TRBV7-2 combines with J gene TRBJ1-4; D not resolved. V lost 5 bases and J 10 bases, leaving 14 bases between the germline ends. This CDR3 region has 13 residues. The germline CDR1 and CDR2 sequences are SGHTA and FQGNSA. The CDR3 protein is CASSAAEGGKLFF. The CDR3 nucleotides are TGTGCCAGCAGCGCGGCGGAGGGTGGAAAACTGTTTTTT.

This sequence joins TRBV19 and TRBJ1-3, with D possibly matching TRBD1 (5 bases). CDR1 and CDR2 from the germline V gene are LNHDA and SQIVND (reference sequence). The CDR3 spans 10 residues. The CDR3 DNA sequence: TGTGCTGCAGGGCAAAACACCATATATTTT. It specifies CAAGQNTIYF.

V usage is TRBV4-3 and J usage is TRBJ2-3; D is ambiguous. Germline values: CDR1 LGHNA, CDR2 YSLEER. The CDR3 runs 13 residues. V lost 0 bases and J 4 bases, leaving 5 bases between the germline ends. CDR3 sequence: CASSQDWADTQYF. The CDR3 DNA reads TGCGCCAGCAGCCAAGATTGGGCAGATACGCAGTATTTT.

The chain recombines TRBV29-1 with TRBJ2-7; 8 positions match TRBD2. Germline values: CDR1 SQVTM, CDR2 ANQGSEA. The V gene end was trimmed by 6 bases and the J gene end by 6 bases; junction bases not matched to a gene: 7. The CDR3 totals 12 residues. The CDR3 nucleotides are TGCAGCGTCGGGACTAGAACAGGCGAGCAGTACTTC. It encodes CSVGTRTGEQYF.

The J gene is TRBJ2-3, the V gene TRBV6-6; TRBD1 matches 11 bases. The CDR3 length is 15 residues. Trimming took 6 bases from V and 4 from J; bases not matched to a gene: 6. Germline V gives CDR1 MNHNY, CDR2 SVGAGI (reference sequence). The CDR3 sequence is CASRTRDRGSDTQYF. CDR3 nucleotide sequence: TGTGCCAGCAGGACCCGGGACAGGGGGTCAGATACGCAGTATTTT.